The clone carrying this T cell receptor beta chain was observed a few times. This CDR3 comprises 17 residues. V lost 4 bases and J lost 1, with 20 bases in between. The germline V gene encodes CDR1 SGHRS and CDR2 YFSETQ. Generated by immunoSEQ multiplex PCR, the TCRdb table keeps only in-frame clones and is missing some. The sample lists tens of thousands of clones; around nine tenths were seen once. This sample stems from a study of blood T cell repertoires in COVID-19. About the study: Samples of COVID-19 (acute and convalescent) were obtained from the United States, Italy and Spain. T cells, B-cell-depleted T cells, or PBMCs provided the cDNA or gDNA that served as material.

This receptor was obtained from a woman aged 55-69 years with acute or convalescent COVID-19. Sequencing input: peripheral blood. This chain uses TRBV5-1 with TRBJ1-1, with D unresolved. The CDR3 nucleotides read TGCGCCAGCAGCCTCGGGAGTACGATAGTTACGAACACTGAAGCTTTCTTT. Its protein product is CASSLGSTIVTNTEAFF.